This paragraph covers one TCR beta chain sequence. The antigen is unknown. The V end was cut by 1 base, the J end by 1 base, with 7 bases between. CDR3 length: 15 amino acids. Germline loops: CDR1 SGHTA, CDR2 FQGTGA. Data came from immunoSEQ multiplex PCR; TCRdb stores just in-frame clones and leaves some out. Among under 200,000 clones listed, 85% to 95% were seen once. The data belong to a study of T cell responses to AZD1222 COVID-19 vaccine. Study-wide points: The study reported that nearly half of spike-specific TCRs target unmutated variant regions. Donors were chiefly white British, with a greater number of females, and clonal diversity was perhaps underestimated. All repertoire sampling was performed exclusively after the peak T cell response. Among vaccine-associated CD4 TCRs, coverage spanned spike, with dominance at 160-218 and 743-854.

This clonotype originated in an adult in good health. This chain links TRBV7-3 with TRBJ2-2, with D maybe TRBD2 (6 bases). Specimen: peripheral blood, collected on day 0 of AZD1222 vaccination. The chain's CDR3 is CASSLREENTGELFF. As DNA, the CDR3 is TGTGCCAGCAGCTTAAGGGAGGAGAACACCGGGGAGCTGTTTTTT.